Sequencing of this T cell receptor beta chain was carried out in a study of human T cells and chemical hapten exposure. The overall study: Diphenylcyclopropenone was applied weekly to patients' scalps across the roughly 24-week study.

The sample holds many counts of this clonotype. V gave up 6 bases and J gave up 8 bases, with 8 bases separating them. CDR3 length: 12 amino acids. Germline V CDR1 and CDR2: MNHEY, SVGAGI. Time point: pre-sensitization, week 0. The treatment: therapeutic diphenylcyclopropenone sensitization with weekly scalp DPC. The library put unique molecular identifiers onto individual cDNA molecules. Each CDR3 protein gets one entry after TCRdb re-called the RACE reads with MiXCR. Counted here are about 300,000 distinct CDR3 sequences, around 5.5% occurring once; the ten biggest clones make up about 7.7%. The sequencing here drew on whole blood, taken in connection with sensitization to the hapten diphenylcyclopropenone (DPC). This TCR came from a woman in her late teens or twenties with alopecia areata. Some clones in this sample may be carry-over from other donors' samples. The chain links TRBV6-5 to TRBJ1-6; D might be TRBD1 (5 bases). CDR3 in amino acids: CASSPGDSPLHF. In nucleotides, the CDR3 is TGTGCCAGCAGCCCGGGGGATTCACCCCTCCACTTT.